The TCR beta chain described here comes from a study of shared clonotypes between healthy human individuals. Using immunoSEQ multiplex PCR, the repertoire was profiled, and TCRdb retains in-frame clones only, with some absent. The table has more than 2,000,000 clones, over 85% seen once. CDR1 is SGHVS, CDR2 FQNEAQ, per germline. CDR3 size: 16 residues. V lost 5 bases, J lost 7 bases, and 18 bases lay in between. It was into CD45RA+ naive and CD45RA-negative memory subsets that the CD4+ cells were split. Sample: naive CD4+ T cells sorted from blood. Described subset: CD45RA+ positively selected. The sequence was obtained from a man aged 18 to 29 in good health. J is TRBJ1-6 and V is TRBV7-8; no clear D. DNA of the CDR3: TGTGCCAGCAGCCCTAGACTGGGAGATATGAATTCACCCCTCCACTTT. Amino acids: CASSPRLGDMNSPLHF.